This T cell receptor beta chain was sequenced during a study of T cells expressing NK-cell markers (dated by TCRdb to about 2020). For context, the study as a whole: Three sorted T-cell subsets (CD3+CD56+NKG2C+, CD3+CD56+NKG2C- and CD3+CD56-NKG2C+) from fewer than 10 donors had their TCR beta-chain repertoires profiled. Among the eight sequenced donors, seven were HCMV-seropositive and one was HCMV-seronegative. The eight sequenced donors were randomly selected healthy volunteers, three men and five women. The libraries were sequenced on Illumina HiSeq 2000/2500, MiSeq or NextSeq, producing 2 x 150 bp reads.

For sequencing, an Illumina HiSeq 2000 was employed. The TCR beta cDNA libraries were made using 5'RACE template switching, a step that added both a universal primer site and unique molecular identifiers. cDNA synthesis was primed from the TCR beta constant segment and was followed by two successive PCR amplification steps. Under the source paper's analysis protocol: MIGEC handled demultiplexing of the reads and grouping by UMI, while MiTCR was used to assemble and quantify clonotypes. To remove erroneous sequences, TCR cDNA sequences were retained only when supported by two or more reads. Downstream repertoire analysis used the tcR package, and clonotypes were matched across fractions by CDR3 nucleotide sequence plus V segment. VDJmatch was used to annotate antigen specificity against VDJdb, with one amino acid substitution in CDR3 permitted. Reads reprocessed by TCRdb are summarized as one entry per CDR3 protein sequence, and DNA is absent. The V and J calls were not made by the authors but by TCRdb's processing. This sample's records show some 150,000 distinct CDR3 sequences. Together, the top ten hold 37% of the sample.

To note about this clonotype: Its antigen specificity is not known.

CDR3 length: 18 amino acids, cysteine to phenylalanine. The DNA sequence is not available. Reading the germline V gene (reference sequence) gives CDR1 SEHNR and CDR2 FQNEAQ. To determine HCMV serostatus, a commercial ELISA kit was used to detect HCMV-specific IgG in serum. Peripheral blood mononuclear cells were isolated from blood by Ficoll density gradient centrifugation. The research as a whole found: Those dominant clonotypes were again the most abundant among CD3+CD56-NKG2C+ cells in a handful of donors, at about 28.3-65%. In six or seven donors, the dominant CD3+CD56+NKG2C+ clonotypes ranked among the top 10 CD8+ clonotypes, making up 1.0-7.0% of CD8+ T cells. Whether the expanded NKG2C-expressing T cell clones were specific for HCMV antigens remained unclear.

This clonotype originated in a woman between 50 and 59 years old in good health. Donor details come from another sample of the same person, matched by shared clones. The chain was built from TRBV7-9 and TRBJ2-1; the D gene TCRdb calls, TRBD1, cannot be checked with no DNA. Sequences were obtained from blood T cells: a sorted CD56 or NKG2C T cell subset, CD4+ or CD8+ T cells, or bulk PBMC T cells (not recorded which). The CDR3 loop reads CASSRRKSQGLSYNEQFF.